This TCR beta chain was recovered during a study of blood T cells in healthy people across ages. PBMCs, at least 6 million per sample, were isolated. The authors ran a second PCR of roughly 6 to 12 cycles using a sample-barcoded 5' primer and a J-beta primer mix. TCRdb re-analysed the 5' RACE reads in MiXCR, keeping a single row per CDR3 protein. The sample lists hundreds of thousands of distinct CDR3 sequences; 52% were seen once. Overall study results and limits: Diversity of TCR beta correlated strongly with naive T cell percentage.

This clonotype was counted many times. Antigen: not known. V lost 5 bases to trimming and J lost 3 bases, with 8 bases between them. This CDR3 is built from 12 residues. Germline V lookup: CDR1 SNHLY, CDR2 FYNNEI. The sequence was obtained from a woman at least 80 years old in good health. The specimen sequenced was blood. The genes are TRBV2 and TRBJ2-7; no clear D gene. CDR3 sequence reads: CASSRLVYEQYF. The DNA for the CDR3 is TGTGCCAGCAGTAGACTTGTCTACGAGCAGTACTTC.